The TCR beta chain described here comes from a study of Graves' ophthalmopathy and Graves' hyperthyroidism. Study background: Peripheral blood collection took place at initial diagnosis, before any treatment. Study-level results: It was with 70.59% sensitivity and almost 75% specificity that the model predicted ophthalmopathy progression.

Details on this clonotype: The antigen is not known. A junction end diverges from the germline sequence, so it may reflect a read error.

For repertoire sequencing, the TCR beta CDR3 regions were amplified from RNA transcripts. HTBI primers were used in a first-round RT-PCR, which preceded a second-round multiplex PCR. A single record per CDR3 protein comes from TCRdb applying MiXCR to the multiplex PCR reads. The repertoire consists of hundreds of thousands of distinct CDR3 sequences, with under 25% occurring once and the leading ten covering 2.5% to 3.5%. Germline V gives CDR1 DFQATT, CDR2 SNEGSKA (reference sequence). This CDR3 has 13 amino acids. Among the hyperthyroidism patients, all were newly diagnosed, aged 18 to 65, with under 2 months' duration. A volume of approximately 10 ml of fresh peripheral blood supplied the PBMCs.

The chain joins TRBV20-1 to TRBJ2-4; D may be TRBD1 (5 bases). The sample was peripheral blood. This clonotype was sampled from a woman aged 18-29 years with stable Graves' hyperthyroidism. CDR3 bases: TGCAGTGCTAGATTCAGGGCCAAAAACATTAAGTACTTC. This encodes CSARFRAKNIKYF.